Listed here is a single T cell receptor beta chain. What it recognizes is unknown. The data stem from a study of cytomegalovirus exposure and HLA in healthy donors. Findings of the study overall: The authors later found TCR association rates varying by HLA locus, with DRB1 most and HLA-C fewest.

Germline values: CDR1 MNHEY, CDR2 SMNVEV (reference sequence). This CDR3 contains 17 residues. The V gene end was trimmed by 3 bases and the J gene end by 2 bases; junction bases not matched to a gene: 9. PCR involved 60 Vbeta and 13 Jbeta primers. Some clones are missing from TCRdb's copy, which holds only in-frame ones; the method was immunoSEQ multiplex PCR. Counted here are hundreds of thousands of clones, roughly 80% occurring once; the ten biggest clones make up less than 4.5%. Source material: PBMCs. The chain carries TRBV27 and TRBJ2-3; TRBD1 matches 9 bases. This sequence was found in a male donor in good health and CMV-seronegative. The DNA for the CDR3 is TGTGCCAGCAGTTTGGGGGGGGACAGGGCCTTCACAGATACGCAGTATTTT. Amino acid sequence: CASSLGGDRAFTDTQYF.